The 11 T cell receptor beta chains below come from one sample, sequenced in a study of blood T cell repertoires in COVID-19. The method was immunoSEQ multiplex PCR; TCRdb's version includes in-frame clones alone and lacks a portion of them. The sample holds 25,000 to 35,000 clones, 91% seen once. The specimen sequenced was peripheral blood. The receptors were gathered from a human donor with active COVID-19. The donor label of this sample is uncertain.

The chain combines TRBV19 with TRBJ2-5; D is perhaps TRBD2 (6 bases). CDR1 is LNHDA, CDR2 SQIVND, per germline (reference sequence). V was shortened by 6 bases and J by 2 bases, with 10 bases between the two germline ends. CDR3 length: 13 residues. CDR3 sequence reads: CASSGLQQETQYF. As DNA, the CDR3 is TGTGCCAGTAGCGGACTACAACAAGAGACCCAGTACTTC.

This chain links TRBV24-1 with TRBJ2-3; D perhaps matches TRBD1 (5 bases). The CDR3 contains 16 residues. Looked up from germline, CDR1 is KGHDR and CDR2 is SFDVKD. Trimming pared 1 base from V and 0 bases from J, leaving 10 bases between. As DNA, the CDR3 is TGTGCCACCAGTGATTTTAACAGGAGAAGCACAGATACGCAGTATTTT. Encoded protein: CATSDFNRRSTDTQYF.

The chain uses TRBV7-9 and TRBJ2-2, with D unresolved. This CDR3 is built from 15 residues. Looked up from germline, CDR1 is SEHNR and CDR2 is FQNEAQ (reference sequence). The V gene lost 3 bases and the J gene lost 1 base, with 9 bases spanning the gap. The CDR3 loop reads CASSFLAKNTGELFF. In nucleotides, the CDR3 is TGTGCCAGCAGCTTCTTAGCAAAGAACACCGGGGAGCTGTTTTTT.

The rearrangement uses TRBV7-9 and TRBJ2-4, with TRBD1 identical over 11 bases. CDR1 is SEHNR, CDR2 FQNEAQ, per germline (reference sequence). The CDR3 covers 18 residues. Trimming at V came to 4 bases and at J to 1 base, leaving 9 bases not matched to a gene. CDR3 nucleotides: TGTGCCAGCAGCTCCGGACAGGGGGCCTCCGCGGCCAAAAACATTCAGTACTTC. Its protein product is CASSSGQGASAAKNIQYF.

The chain combines TRBV7-2 with TRBJ2-3; 10 bases fit TRBD2. The CDR3 is 18 residues long. V lost 5 bases, J lost 2 bases, and 13 bases stayed unmatched. The V gene's germline CDR1 is SGHTA and CDR2 FQGNSA. CDR3 in amino acids: CASSPGLLAGAITDTQYF. CDR3 nucleotides: TGTGCCAGCAGCCCCGGCCTCCTAGCGGGGGCTATCACAGATACGCAGTATTTT.

The V call is TRBV12-3 or TRBV12-4, the J call TRBJ2-5; TRBD1 matches 8 bases. With V trimmed by 8 bases and J by 4 bases, 6 bases remained unmatched. The CDR3 consists of 13 residues. In DNA, the CDR3 is TGTGCCAGCGGAAGCGACAGGGGAGAGACCCAGTACTTC. Translated, it gives CASGSDRGETQYF.

The genes are TRBV9 and TRBJ2-2, with D possibly being TRBD1 (7 bases). V shed 0 bases and J shed 3 bases, with 12 bases lying between them. CDR1 and CDR2 from the germline V gene are SGDLS and YYNGEE. CDR3 length: 16 residues. Here the CDR3 reads CASSVGRGLDTGELFF. Here the CDR3 DNA reads TGTGCCAGCAGCGTAGGGAGGGGGCTGGACACCGGGGAGCTGTTTTTT. Full variable domain (remainder filled in from reference TRBV9 and TRBJ2-2): DSGVTQTPKHLITATGQRVTLRCSPRSGDLSVYWYQQSLDQGLQFLIQYYNGEERAKGNILERFSAQQFPDLHSELNLSSLELGDSALYFCASSVGRGLDTGELFFGEGSRLTVL.

A few counts support this clone. V is TRBV11-3 and J is TRBJ1-4; no definite D call. CDR1 is SGHNT, CDR2 YENEEA, per germline. Trimming took off 0 bases at V and 4 bases at J, with 12 bases between the two ends. The CDR3 totals 16 residues. CDR3 protein: CASSLDRRFLNEKLFF. CDR3 nucleotides: TGTGCCAGCAGCTTAGATCGCCGGTTTCTTAATGAAAAACTGTTTTTT.

This chain links TRBV27 with TRBJ2-3; D is possibly TRBD2 (6 bases). The V gene lost 6 bases and the J gene lost 2 bases, with 12 bases spanning the gap. Germline assignment: CDR1 MNHEY and CDR2 SMNVEV (reference sequence). This CDR3 contains 14 residues. The DNA of the CDR3 is TGTGCCAGCAGCGCCCGGGACTTCACAGATACGCAGTATTTT. Translated: CASSARDFTDTQYF.

The V and J genes are TRBV28 and TRBJ1-2, with D uncertain. CDR1 MDHEN and CDR2 SYDVKM come from the germline V gene. V was cut by 2 bases and J by 1 base, with 8 bases left in between. This CDR3 contains 14 residues. The CDR3: CASSLAPGNYGYTF. The CDR3 nucleotides are TGTGCCAGCAGTTTAGCCCCGGGTAACTATGGCTACACCTTC.

This clone showed up just once. The genes are TRBV9 and TRBJ2-3, with D possibly matching TRBD2 (7 bases). The V end was cut by 3 bases, the J end by 5 bases, with 16 bases between. The CDR3 is made up of 15 amino acids. Germline CDR1 reads SGDLS; CDR2 reads YYNGEE. CDR3 in amino acids: CASSGSGGRVDTQYF. The CDR3 DNA sequence: TGTGCCAGCAGCGGTTCGGGGGGCCGGGTAGATACGCAGTATTTT.